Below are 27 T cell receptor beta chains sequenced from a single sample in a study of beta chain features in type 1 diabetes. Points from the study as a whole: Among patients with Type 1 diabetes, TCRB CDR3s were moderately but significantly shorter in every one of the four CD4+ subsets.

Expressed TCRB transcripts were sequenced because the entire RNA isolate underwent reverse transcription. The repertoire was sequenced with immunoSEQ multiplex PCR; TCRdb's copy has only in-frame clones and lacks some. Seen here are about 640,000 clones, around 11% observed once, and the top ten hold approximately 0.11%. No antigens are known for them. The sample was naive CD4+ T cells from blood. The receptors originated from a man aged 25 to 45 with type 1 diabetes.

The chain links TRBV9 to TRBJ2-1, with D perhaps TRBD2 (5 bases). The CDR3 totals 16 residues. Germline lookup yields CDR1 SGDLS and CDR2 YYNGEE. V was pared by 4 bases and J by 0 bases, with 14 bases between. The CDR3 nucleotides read TGTGCCAGCAGCCTAGCCCAGCCTAGCTCCTACAATGAGCAGTTCTTC. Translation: CASSLAQPSSYNEQFF. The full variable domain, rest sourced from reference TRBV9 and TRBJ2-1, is DSGVTQTPKHLITATGQRVTLRCSPRSGDLSVYWYQQSLDQGLQFLIQYYNGEERAKGNILERFSAQQFPDLHSELNLSSLELGDSALYFCASSLAQPSSYNEQFFGPGTRLTVL.

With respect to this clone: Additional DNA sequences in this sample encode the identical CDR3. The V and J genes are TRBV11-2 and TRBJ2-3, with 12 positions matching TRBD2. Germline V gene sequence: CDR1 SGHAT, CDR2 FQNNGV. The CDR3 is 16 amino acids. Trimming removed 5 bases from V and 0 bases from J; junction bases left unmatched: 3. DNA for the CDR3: TGTGCCAGCAGCCCAGGACTAGCGGGAAGCACAGATACGCAGTATTTT. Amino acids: CASSPGLAGSTDTQYF.

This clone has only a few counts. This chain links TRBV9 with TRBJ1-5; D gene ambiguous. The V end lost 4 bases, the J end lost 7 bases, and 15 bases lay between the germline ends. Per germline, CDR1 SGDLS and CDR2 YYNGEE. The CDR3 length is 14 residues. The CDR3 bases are TGTGCCAGCAGCCCAGAGGTCCAACCCCAGCCCCAGCATTTT. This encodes CASSPEVQPQPQHF.

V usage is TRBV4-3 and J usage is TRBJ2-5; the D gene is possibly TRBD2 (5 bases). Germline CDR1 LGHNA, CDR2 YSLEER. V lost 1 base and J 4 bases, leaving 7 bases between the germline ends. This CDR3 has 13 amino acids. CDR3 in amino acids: CASSQGRGETQYF. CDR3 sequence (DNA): TGCGCCAGCAGCCAAGGTCGGGGAGAGACCCAGTACTTC.

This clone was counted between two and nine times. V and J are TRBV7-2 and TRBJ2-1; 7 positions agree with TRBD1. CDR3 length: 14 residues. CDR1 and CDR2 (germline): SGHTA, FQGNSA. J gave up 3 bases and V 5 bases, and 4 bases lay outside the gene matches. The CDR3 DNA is TGTGCCAGCAGCGGGGACAGCGGCTACAATGAGCAGTTCTTC. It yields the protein CASSGDSGYNEQFF. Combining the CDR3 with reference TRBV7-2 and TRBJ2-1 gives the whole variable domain GAGVSQSPSNKVTEKGKDVELRCDPISGHTALYWYRQSLGQGLEFLIYFQGNSAPDKSGLPSDRFSAERTGGSVSTLTIQRTQQEDSAVYLCASSGDSGYNEQFFGPGTRLTVL.

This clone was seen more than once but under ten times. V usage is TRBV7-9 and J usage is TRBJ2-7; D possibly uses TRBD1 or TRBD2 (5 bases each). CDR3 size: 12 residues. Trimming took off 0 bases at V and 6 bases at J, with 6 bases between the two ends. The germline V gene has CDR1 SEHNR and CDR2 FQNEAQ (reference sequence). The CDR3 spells CASSLARGEQYF. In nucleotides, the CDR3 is TGTGCCAGCAGCTTAGCGAGGGGCGAGCAGTACTTC.

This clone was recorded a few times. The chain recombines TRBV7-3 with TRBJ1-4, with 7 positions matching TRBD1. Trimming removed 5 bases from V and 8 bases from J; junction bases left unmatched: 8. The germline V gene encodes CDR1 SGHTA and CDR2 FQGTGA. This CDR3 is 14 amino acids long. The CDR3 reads CASSLGGAGEKLFF. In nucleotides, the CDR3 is TGTGCCAGCAGCCTAGGGGGCGCAGGGGAAAAACTGTTTTTT.

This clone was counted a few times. DNA for the CDR3: TGTGCCAGTAGTGAAGGACAGGGAAAAGCTTTCTTT. It encodes CASSEGQGKAFF. The gene calls are TRBV19 and TRBJ1-1, with TRBD1 matching over 8 bases. V dropped 5 bases and J dropped 9; count of bases not matched to a gene: 5. This CDR3 has 12 amino acids. CDR1 LNHDA and CDR2 SQIVND come from the germline V gene (reference sequence).

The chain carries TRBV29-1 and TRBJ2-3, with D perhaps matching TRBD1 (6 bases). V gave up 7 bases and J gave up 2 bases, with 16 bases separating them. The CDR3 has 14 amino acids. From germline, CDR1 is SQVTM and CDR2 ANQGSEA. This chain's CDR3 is CSAPGRGNTDTQYF. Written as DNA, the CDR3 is TGCAGCGCCCCTGGCAGGGGAAACACAGATACGCAGTATTTT.

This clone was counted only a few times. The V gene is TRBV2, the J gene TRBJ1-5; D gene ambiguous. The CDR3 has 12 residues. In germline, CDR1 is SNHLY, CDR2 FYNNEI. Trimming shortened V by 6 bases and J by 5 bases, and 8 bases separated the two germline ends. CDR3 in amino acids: CASSLIDQPQHF. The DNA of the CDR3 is TGTGCCAGCAGCCTAATCGATCAGCCCCAGCATTTT.

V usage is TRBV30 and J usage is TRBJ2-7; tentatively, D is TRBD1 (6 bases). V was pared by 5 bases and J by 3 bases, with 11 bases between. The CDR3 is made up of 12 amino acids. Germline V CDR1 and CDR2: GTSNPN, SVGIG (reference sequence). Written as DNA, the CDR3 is TGTGCCTGGCGGTCCAGGGGCTACGAGCAGTACTTC. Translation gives CAWRSRGYEQYF.

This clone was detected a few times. The CDR3 reads CASSIPETRVQFF. The CDR3 DNA reads TGTGCCAGCAGTATTCCGGAGACTAGAGTACAGTTCTTC. The rearrangement links TRBV9 to TRBJ2-1, with D maybe TRBD2 (6 bases). This CDR3 has 13 amino acids. Germline V gives CDR1 SGDLS, CDR2 YYNGEE. V was cut by 5 bases and J by 13 bases, with 19 bases left in between.

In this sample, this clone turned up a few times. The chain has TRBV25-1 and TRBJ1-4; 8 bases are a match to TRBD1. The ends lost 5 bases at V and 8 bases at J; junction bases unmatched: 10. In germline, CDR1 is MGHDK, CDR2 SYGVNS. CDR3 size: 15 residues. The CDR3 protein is CASSRQQGVDEKLFF. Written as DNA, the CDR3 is TGTGCCAGCAGTAGGCAACAGGGGGTTGACGAAAAACTGTTTTTT.

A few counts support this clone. CDR3 in amino acids: CASRVQGDWGEKLFF. As DNA, the CDR3 is TGTGCCAGCAGGGTACAGGGGGATTGGGGTGAAAAACTGTTTTTT. J is TRBJ1-4 and V is TRBV2; TRBD1 matches at 8 bases. Trimming took 6 bases from V and 7 from J; bases not matched to a gene: 10. Per the germline V gene, CDR1 is SNHLY and CDR2 is FYNNEI. The CDR3 covers 15 residues.

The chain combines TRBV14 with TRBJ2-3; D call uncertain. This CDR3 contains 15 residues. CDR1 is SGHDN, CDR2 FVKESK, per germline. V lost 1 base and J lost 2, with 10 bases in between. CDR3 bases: TGTGCCAGCAGCCAAGGGCGGTTCTTCACAGATACGCAGTATTTT. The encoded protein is CASSQGRFFTDTQYF.

The CDR3 bases are TGTGCCAGCACCCTAGGTGGGGGCTCCTACGAGCAGTACTTC. This translates into CASTLGGGSYEQYF. The chain combines TRBV7-2 with TRBJ2-7; perhaps D is TRBD1 or TRBD2 (5 bases each). Germline V gene sequence: CDR1 SGHTA, CDR2 FQGNSA. This CDR3 is 14 amino acids long. Trimming pared 7 bases from V and 0 bases from J, leaving 13 bases between. The complete variable domain, with remaining parts taken from reference TRBV7-2 and TRBJ2-7, reads GAGVSQSPSNKVTEKGKDVELRCDPISGHTALYWYRQSLGQGLEFLIYFQGNSAPDKSGLPSDRFSAERTGGSVSTLTIQRTQQEDSAVYLCASTLGGGSYEQYFGPGTRLTVT.

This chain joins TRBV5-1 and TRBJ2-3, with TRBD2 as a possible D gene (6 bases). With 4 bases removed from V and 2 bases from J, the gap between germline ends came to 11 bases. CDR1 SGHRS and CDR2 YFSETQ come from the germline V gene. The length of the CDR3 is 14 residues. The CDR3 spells CASSPGRPTDTQYF. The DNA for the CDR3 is TGCGCCAGCAGCCCGGGGAGGCCCACAGATACGCAGTATTTT.

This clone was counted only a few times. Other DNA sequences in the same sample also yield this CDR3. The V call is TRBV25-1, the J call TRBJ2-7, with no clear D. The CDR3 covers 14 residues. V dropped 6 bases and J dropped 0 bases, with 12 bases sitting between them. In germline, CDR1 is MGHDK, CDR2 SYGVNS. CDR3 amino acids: CASSEDGSSYEQYF. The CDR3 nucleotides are TGTGCCAGCAGCGAGGACGGATCCTCCTACGAGCAGTACTTC.

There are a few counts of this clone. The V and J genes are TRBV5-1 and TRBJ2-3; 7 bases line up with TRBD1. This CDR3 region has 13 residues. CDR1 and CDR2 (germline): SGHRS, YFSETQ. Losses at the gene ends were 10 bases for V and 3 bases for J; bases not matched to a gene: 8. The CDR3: CAARDSQTDTQYF. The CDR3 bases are TGCGCCGCCCGGGACAGCCAGACAGATACGCAGTATTTT.

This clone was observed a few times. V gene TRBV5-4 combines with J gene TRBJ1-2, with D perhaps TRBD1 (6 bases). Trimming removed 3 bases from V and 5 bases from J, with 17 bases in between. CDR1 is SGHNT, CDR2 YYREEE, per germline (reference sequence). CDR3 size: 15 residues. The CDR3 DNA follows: TGTGCCAGCAGCTCGAATTTGGCCCAGGGGTATGGCTACACCTTC. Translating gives CASSSNLAQGYGYTF.

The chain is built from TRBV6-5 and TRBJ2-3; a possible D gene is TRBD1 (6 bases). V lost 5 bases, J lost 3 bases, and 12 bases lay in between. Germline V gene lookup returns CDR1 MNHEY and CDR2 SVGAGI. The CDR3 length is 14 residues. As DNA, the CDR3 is TGTGCCAGCAGTCCCGGGACATTTACAGATACGCAGTATTTT. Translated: CASSPGTFTDTQYF.

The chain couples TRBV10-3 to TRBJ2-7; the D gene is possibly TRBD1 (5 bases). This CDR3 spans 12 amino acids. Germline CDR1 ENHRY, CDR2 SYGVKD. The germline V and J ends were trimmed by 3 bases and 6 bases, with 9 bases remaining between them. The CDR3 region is CAISERGSEQYF. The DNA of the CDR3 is TGTGCCATCAGTGAAAGGGGCTCCGAGCAGTACTTC.

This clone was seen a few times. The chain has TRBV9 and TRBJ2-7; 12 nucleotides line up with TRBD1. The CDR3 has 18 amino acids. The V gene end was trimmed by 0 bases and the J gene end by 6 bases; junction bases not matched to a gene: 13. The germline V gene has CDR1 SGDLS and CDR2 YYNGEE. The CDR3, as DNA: TGTGCCAGCAGCGTAGCCGGTCAGTGGGGACAGGGGGCCCCCGAGCAGTACTTC. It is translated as CASSVAGQWGQGAPEQYF.

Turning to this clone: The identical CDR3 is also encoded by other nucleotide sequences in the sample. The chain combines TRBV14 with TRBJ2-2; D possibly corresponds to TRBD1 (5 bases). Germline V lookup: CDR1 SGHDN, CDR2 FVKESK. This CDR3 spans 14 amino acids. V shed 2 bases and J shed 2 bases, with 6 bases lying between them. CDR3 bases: TGTGCCAGCAGCCAACAGGGAAACACCGGGGAGCTGTTTTTT. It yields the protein CASSQQGNTGELFF.

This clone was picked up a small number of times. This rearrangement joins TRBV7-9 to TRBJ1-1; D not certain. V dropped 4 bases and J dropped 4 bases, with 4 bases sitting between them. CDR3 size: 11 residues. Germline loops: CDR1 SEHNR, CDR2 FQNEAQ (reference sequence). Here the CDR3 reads CASSSVTEAFF. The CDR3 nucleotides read TGTGCCAGCAGCTCAGTCACTGAAGCTTTCTTT.

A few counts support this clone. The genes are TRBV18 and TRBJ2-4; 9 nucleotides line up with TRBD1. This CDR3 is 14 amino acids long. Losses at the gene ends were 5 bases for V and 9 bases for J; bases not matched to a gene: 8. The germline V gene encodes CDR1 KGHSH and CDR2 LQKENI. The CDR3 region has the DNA TGTGCCAGCTCATCTCGGACAGGGGAACGCATTCAGTACTTC. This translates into CASSSRTGERIQYF.

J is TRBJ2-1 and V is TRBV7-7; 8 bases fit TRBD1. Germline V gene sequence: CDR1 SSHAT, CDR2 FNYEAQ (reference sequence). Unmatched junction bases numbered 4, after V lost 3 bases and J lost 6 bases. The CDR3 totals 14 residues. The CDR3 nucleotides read TGTGCCAGCAGCTTCCGGACAGGGAGCAATGAGCAGTTCTTC. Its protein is CASSFRTGSNEQFF.